The entry that follows covers one TCR beta chain sequence. Only Caucasian adults living in Nashville, Tennessee served as donors. Deep was the level used in running the assay. Per the original data handling: Without quality scores, immunoSEQ junctional reads could not be filtered like full-length reads. Measured with immunoSEQ multiplex PCR; TCRdb has only the in-frame clones, and not every one. The V and J calls and the clone size are those of that table, but D and trimming were determined from the DNA. The sample has over a million clones, 75% to 80% seen once. The CDR3 is 10 residues long. V lost 5 bases, J lost 2 bases, and 1 base lay in between. The germline V gene encodes CDR1 MDHEN and CDR2 SYDVKM. The sample comes from a study of shared clonotypes between healthy human individuals.

The clonotype was recovered from a man between 18 and 29 years old in good health. Some clones in this sample may be carry-over from other donors' samples. The rearrangement joins TRBV28 to TRBJ2-7, with D unclear. The sequencing input was memory CD4+ T cells from PBMCs. Subset: CD45RA-negative fraction. CDR3 nucleotide sequence: TGTGCCAGCAGTCCCTACGAGCAGTACTTC. The encoded protein is CASSPYEQYF.